The rows below give T cell receptor beta chains drawn from one sample of a study of T-cell memory formation after mild COVID-19. Each CDR3 protein is one row after TCRdb ran MiXCR on the 5' RACE reads. The sample has more than 250,000 distinct CDR3 sequences, under 20% seen once. Sample: PBMCs or a T cell subset sorted from them (not recorded which). The source of these receptors is a young man who had mild COVID-19 (a few samples of this study predate the infection). Cell type and time point are not known. The CDR3 runs from the conserved cysteine through the conserved F or W. D genes are given only for firm matches. Clone size is not always given. Where it is, it says once, few, many or a class for expanded clones.

CDR3 DNA	CDR3 protein	V gene	J gene	D gene	clone size
TGCGCCAGCAGCAGGCCGGGACTAGAGACCAATGAGCAGTTCTTC	CASSRPGLETNEQFF	TRBV5-1	TRBJ2-1	TRBD2	many
TGTGCCAGCAGCTCCCCTTCGGGGTTCACTGAAGCTTTCTTT	CASSSPSGFTEAFF	TRBV11-2	TRBJ1-1	NA	NA
TGTGCCAGCAGTCCCACCGGGACCCCCGAGACCCAGTACTTC	CASSPTGTPETQYF	TRBV12-3/TRBV12-4	TRBJ2-5	NA	NA
TGTGCCAGCAGCCTAAGACGGACTAGCATGAACACTGAAGCTTTCTTT	CASSLRRTSMNTEAFF	TRBV7-2	TRBJ1-1	NA	NA
TGTGCCAGCAGCAGGGACAGACTACAAACAGATACGCAGTATTTT	CASSRDRLQTDTQYF	TRBV12-3/TRBV12-4	TRBJ2-3	TRBD1	few
TGTGCCAGCAGCTTAGGGGGAACCGGGGAGCTGTTTTTT	CASSLGGTGELFF	TRBV7-6	TRBJ2-2	NA	many
TGTGCCAGCAGGCTGGATGGTAATTCACCCCTCCACTTT	CASRLDGNSPLHF	TRBV7-2	TRBJ1-6	NA	few
TGCGCCAGCAGCCCGTTGACTCAAGTGGAGACCCAGTACTTC	CASSPLTQVETQYF	TRBV5-1	TRBJ2-5	NA	NA
TGTGCCAGCAGTTTCGGGGGCAGCTACAAGATAGCTTTCTTT	CASSFGGSYKIAFF	TRBV28	TRBJ1-1	NA	NA
TGTGCCAGCAGTTGGTCGGGACAGGGTAAAGAGACCCAGTACTTC	CASSWSGQGKETQYF	TRBV6-5	TRBJ2-5	TRBD1	few
TGTGCCAGCAGCTTCGTGACCGTGGGCCAAGCTTTCTTT	CASSFVTVGQAFF	TRBV5-6	TRBJ1-1	NA	NA
TGTGCCAGCAACCGGGGGGGCATCGCAGATACGCAGTATTTT	CASNRGGIADTQYF	TRBV2	TRBJ2-3	TRBD2	few
TGCGCCAGCAGCCAAGATACCAGGGACTATGGCTACACCTTC	CASSQDTRDYGYTF	TRBV4-3	TRBJ1-2	NA	few
TGCAGCGCCGGGGACGGCTACGAGCAGTACTTC	CSAGDGYEQYF	TRBV29-1	TRBJ2-7	NA	few
TGCGCCAGCAGCACCGGCGGGGGGGAAGAGACCCAGTACTTC	CASSTGGGEETQYF	TRBV5-1	TRBJ2-5	TRBD2	many
TGTGCCTGCACCGGGACAGGGCCCGTGAACACTGAAGCTTTCTTT	CACTGTGPVNTEAFF	TRBV6-6	TRBJ1-1	TRBD1	NA
TGCGCCAGCAGCTCGGGACAGGGAAATGAAAAACTGTTTTTT	CASSSGQGNEKLFF	TRBV5-1	TRBJ1-4	TRBD1	NA
TGCGCCAGCAGTGGACAGATAAACTATGGCTACACCTTC	CASSGQINYGYTF	TRBV10-2	TRBJ1-2	NA	few
TGTGCCAGCACGCGGACCGAGGAGGAAAAACTGTTTTTT	CASTRTEEEKLFF	TRBV18	TRBJ1-4	NA	NA
TGTGCCAGCAGTTTATGGCGCATGTGGGGTGAGCAGTTCTTC	CASSLWRMWGEQFF	TRBV12-3/TRBV12-4	TRBJ2-1	NA	few
TGTGCCAGCAGTGCAAGGGGGGCCGGGGAGCTGTTTTTT	CASSARGAGELFF	TRBV12-3/TRBV12-4	TRBJ2-2	NA	NA
TGTGCCAGCAGCTTACAGGGGGCGCGAACAGATACGCAGTATTTT	CASSLQGARTDTQYF	TRBV5-5	TRBJ2-3	TRBD1	few
TGTGCCAGCAACCGGGACAGGGGTTCTGAGCTGTTTTTT	CASNRDRGSELFF	TRBV12-3/TRBV12-4	TRBJ2-2	TRBD1	few
TGCGCCAGCAGCCGGGGGTTTGTGCAGTTCTTC	CASSRGFVQFF	TRBV4-3	TRBJ2-1	NA	many
TGTGCCAGCAGTCATGACGGGAATAGCAATCAGCCCCAGCATTTT	CASSHDGNSNQPQHF	TRBV7-6	TRBJ1-5	NA	NA
TGTGCCAGCAGCCGGGACTGGCAAGAGACCCAGTACTTC	CASSRDWQETQYF	TRBV7-8	TRBJ2-5	NA	few
TGTGCCAGCAGCCCCTGGATAACAGATACGCAGTATTTT	CASSPWITDTQYF	TRBV7-3	TRBJ2-3	NA	few
TGCGCCAGCAGCCCCCGGACAGGGCGGGGAGATACGCAGTATTTT	CASSPRTGRGDTQYF	TRBV4-3	TRBJ2-3	TRBD1	NA
TGTGCCAGCAGCCTACGATATGCTCAAACGACCCATGGCTACACCTTC	CASSLRYAQTTHGYTF	TRBV5-6	TRBJ1-2	NA	NA
TGTGCCAGCTCACCACCCGGGACCGCCACAAGGCAGTACTTC	CASSPPGTATRQYF	TRBV18	TRBJ2-7	NA	few
TGCAGTGCAAGGGACGGCTATGGCTACACCTTC	CSARDGYGYTF	TRBV20-1	TRBJ1-2	NA	NA
TGTGCCACCAGTGGCCGGGACCGCAGAACGACTAACTATGGCTACACCTTC	CATSGRDRRTTNYGYTF	TRBV24-1	TRBJ1-2	NA	few
TGTGCCAGCAGTTTCGCAGCGTCGGGGACCCAGTACTTC	CASSFAASGTQYF	TRBV12-3/TRBV12-4	TRBJ2-5	NA	many
TGTGCCAGCAGCCTTGCTCGTACTAGCGCACTCACAGATACGCAGTATTTT	CASSLARTSALTDTQYF	TRBV6-2/TRBV6-3	TRBJ2-3	TRBD2	few
TGTGCCAGCAGTACCGGGACAGAAGAAAAACTGTTTTTT	CASSTGTEEKLFF	TRBV6-2/TRBV6-3	TRBJ1-4	TRBD1	few
TGTGCCAGCAGCGTAGGAGGGGGCGACTATGGCTACACCTTC	CASSVGGGDYGYTF	TRBV9	TRBJ1-2	TRBD1	many
TGTGCCAGCAGCTTATGGGGGGAGAAGTCCCAGCATTTT	CASSLWGEKSQHF	TRBV7-9	TRBJ1-5	NA	few
TGCGCCAGCAGCCCCCGAGCGGGGGGTCTCGATGAGCAGTTCTTC	CASSPRAGGLDEQFF	TRBV5-1	TRBJ2-1	TRBD2	few
TGTGCCAGCAGCCAGGACGGGCGATATGGCTACACCTTC	CASSQDGRYGYTF	TRBV7-3	TRBJ1-2	NA	NA
TGCGCCAGCAGCCCGGGGACAGGACTCGCCACTGAAGCTTTCTTT	CASSPGTGLATEAFF	TRBV5-1	TRBJ1-1	TRBD1	NA
TGTGCCAGCAGCCGAACAGGGACATTCGACGAGCAGTACTTC	CASSRTGTFDEQYF	TRBV12-3/TRBV12-4	TRBJ2-7	NA	few
TGTGCCATCACTGGAGGGGGTGAGCAGTTCTTC	CAITGGGEQFF	TRBV10-3	TRBJ2-1	NA	few
TGTGCCAGCGGTGGACAGTACACCGGGGAGCTGTTTTTT	CASGGQYTGELFF	TRBV7-2	TRBJ2-2	NA	NA
TGTGCCACCAGTGATTTTCGCGGCGGGGGGGCTGCAGATACGCAGTATTTT	CATSDFRGGGAADTQYF	TRBV24-1	TRBJ2-3	TRBD2	NA
TGTGCCAGCAGTGGCCAACAGATGAACACTGAAGCTTTCTTT	CASSGQQMNTEAFF	TRBV12-3/TRBV12-4	TRBJ1-1	NA	few
TGCAGTGCGGGCCCGGGGGGCTCCTACGAGCAGTACTTC	CSAGPGGSYEQYF	TRBV20-1	TRBJ2-7	TRBD2	NA
TGCGCCAGCAGCTTGGTGCAAGGGCTCAGCACAGATACGCAGTATTTT	CASSLVQGLSTDTQYF	TRBV5-1	TRBJ2-3	NA	few
TGTGCCAGCAGCCGAACCCTCGACAGGGATAGCAATCAGCCCCAGCATTTT	CASSRTLDRDSNQPQHF	TRBV3-1	TRBJ1-5	TRBD1	NA
TGTGCCAGCAGTATAGCGGGGGCGGTCTACAATGAGCAGTTCTTC	CASSIAGAVYNEQFF	TRBV12-3/TRBV12-4	TRBJ2-1	TRBD2	NA
TGTGCCAGCAGCTTAGACACCAGTAAATACAATGAGCAGTTCTTC	CASSLDTSKYNEQFF	TRBV7-3	TRBJ2-1	NA	NA
TGCGCCAGCAGCTACGGACAGGGCGAGACTGAAGCTTTCTTT	CASSYGQGETEAFF	TRBV5-1	TRBJ1-1	TRBD1	NA